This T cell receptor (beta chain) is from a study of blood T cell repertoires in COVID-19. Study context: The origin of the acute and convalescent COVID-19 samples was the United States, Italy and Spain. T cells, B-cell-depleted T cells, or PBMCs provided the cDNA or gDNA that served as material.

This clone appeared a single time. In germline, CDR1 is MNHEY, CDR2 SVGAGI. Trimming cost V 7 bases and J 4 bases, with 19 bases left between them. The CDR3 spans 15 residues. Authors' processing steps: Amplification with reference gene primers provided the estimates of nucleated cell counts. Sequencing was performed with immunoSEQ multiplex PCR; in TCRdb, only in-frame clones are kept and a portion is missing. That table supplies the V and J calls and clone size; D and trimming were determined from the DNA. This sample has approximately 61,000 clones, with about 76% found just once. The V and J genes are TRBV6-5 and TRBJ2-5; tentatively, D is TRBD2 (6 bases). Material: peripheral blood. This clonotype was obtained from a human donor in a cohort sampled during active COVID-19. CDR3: CASTQGGGRGETQYF. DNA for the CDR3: TGTGCCAGCACTCAGGGCGGCGGGCGGGGAGAGACCCAGTACTTC.